The following is a TCR beta chain sequence with its context. Its antigen is currently unknown. An end of the junction does not agree with germline; a read error may underlie this. Amplification targeted TCR beta CDR3 regions from RNA transcripts. When the TCR CDR3 underwent first-round RT-PCR, the HTBI primer set was used. A single record per CDR3 protein comes from TCRdb applying MiXCR to the multiplex PCR reads. The sample records some 700,000 distinct CDR3 sequences, roughly 17% being singletons. This entry comes from a study of T cells in Graves' hyperthyroidism and ophthalmopathy. On the study more broadly: At the time of initial diagnosis and before any treatment, peripheral blood was collected.

Study-level findings and limits: Prediction of ophthalmopathy progression came a median approximately 7 months pre-onset. Separation of ophthalmopathy from stable hyperthyroidism was achieved by a 13 V-J model.

Sequenced material: blood. The TCR comes from a man aged 50-60 years with Graves' hyperthyroidism.

CDR3 DNA sequence: TGTGCCAGCAGTATTAGGGATCCTGACACTGAAGCTTTCTTT. This codes for CASSIRDPDTEAFF. The gene calls are TRBV19 and TRBJ1-1; D gene ambiguous. The CDR3 covers 14 residues. In germline, CDR1 is LNHDA, CDR2 SQIVND (reference sequence). Combining the CDR3 with reference TRBV19 and TRBJ1-1 gives the whole variable domain DGGITQSPKYLFRKEGQNVTLSCEQNLNHDAMYWYRQDPGQGLRLIYYSQIVNDFQKGDIAEGYSVSREKKESFPLTVTSAQKNPTAFYLCASSIRDPDTEAFFGQGTRLTVV.